A selection of T cell receptor beta chains follows, all from one sample in a study of T cell responses to AZD1222 COVID-19 vaccine. The method was immunoSEQ multiplex PCR; TCRdb's version includes in-frame clones alone and lacks a portion of them. The table has roughly 190,000 clones, approximately 90% seen once. The starting material was peripheral blood, obtained on day 0 of AZD1222 vaccination. Receptors were obtained from an adult in good health. Both conserved end residues are trimmed from each CDR3. The D gene is left open where the match is weak.

V	J	D	CDR3
TRBV5-1	TRBJ2-4	TRBD1	ASSLQGVTTNIQY
TRBV9	TRBJ2-3	-	ASSSRVQGPDRNTDTQY
TRBV19	TRBJ1-5	-	ASSQRATSNQPQH
TRBV27	TRBJ1-1	-	ASSLQGPTEAF
TRBV2	TRBJ2-7	TRBD1	ASRRTGTIYEQY
TRBV29-1	TRBJ2-1	-	SVESSTGSSYNEQF
TRBV28	TRBJ2-2	-	ASSLDPGQAGELF
TRBV19	TRBJ2-7	-	AIEGDYEQY
TRBV5-1	TRBJ2-2	-	ASDEQGLNTGELF
TRBV5-5	TRBJ2-6	TRBD1	ASRPTVGQGASGANVLT
TRBV11-3	TRBJ1-6	-	ASSLGVNSPLH
TRBV27	TRBJ1-6	-	ASRRQASYNSPLH
TRBV27	TRBJ1-5	-	ASSSLTAGGQPQH
TRBV12-1	TRBJ2-2	-	ASRLRGGMANTGELF
TRBV7-2	TRBJ2-7	-	ASSHPMAGEQY
TRBV7-7	TRBJ2-1	-	ASSLTGVSLNEQF
TRBV29-1	TRBJ2-1	TRBD2	SVGLAGHYNEQF
TRBV11-2	TRBJ2-1	TRBD2	ASSPAAGARDEQF
TRBV28	TRBJ1-3	TRBD1	ASSPTGRGDGGNTIY
TRBV4-1	TRBJ1-2	-	ASSQVGYGYT
TRBV27	TRBJ1-4	-	ASGNEKLF
TRBV10-3	TRBJ2-3	-	AISESTQGAHTQY
TRBV7-9	TRBJ1-2	-	ASSDQGSPVRGYT
TRBV6-5	TRBJ2-7	TRBD1	ASHIRGPQY
TRBV15	TRBJ1-4	-	ATSRDLGNSNEKLF
TRBV3-1/TRBV3-2	TRBJ2-1	-	ASSQDWDNEQF
TRBV3-1/TRBV3-2	TRBJ2-1	TRBD2	ASSQPSGGSYNEQF
TRBV19	TRBJ1-2	-	AARWGAANYGYT
TRBV6-2/TRBV6-3	TRBJ1-6	TRBD1	ASSYNPDRGNLYNSPLH
TRBV27	TRBJ1-4	TRBD1	ASSRQGAPTNEKLF
TRBV7-2	TRBJ2-1	TRBD1	ASSLVGTGTYNEQF
TRBV4-1	TRBJ2-5	-	ASSKRPALQETQY
TRBV5-1	TRBJ2-7	TRBD1	ASSLSQGITYEQY
TRBV10-1	TRBJ1-2	TRBD1	ASRRQLGQGARANYGYT
TRBV6-1	TRBJ1-2	-	ASSEQLVGALSYT
TRBV12-3/TRBV12-4	TRBJ1-2	-	ASRKGLNYGYT
TRBV9	TRBJ1-1	-	ASSTSGLVNTEAF
TRBV11-2	TRBJ2-1	-	ASSGLRQIYNEQF
TRBV7-2	TRBJ2-1	-	ASSSNTGSYNEQF
TRBV6-5	TRBJ1-2	-	ASSERQARGYGYT
TRBV4-3	TRBJ2-3	TRBD2	ASSQELAGVGTDTQY
TRBV4-3	TRBJ1-2	-	ASSQDQAMAGYGYT